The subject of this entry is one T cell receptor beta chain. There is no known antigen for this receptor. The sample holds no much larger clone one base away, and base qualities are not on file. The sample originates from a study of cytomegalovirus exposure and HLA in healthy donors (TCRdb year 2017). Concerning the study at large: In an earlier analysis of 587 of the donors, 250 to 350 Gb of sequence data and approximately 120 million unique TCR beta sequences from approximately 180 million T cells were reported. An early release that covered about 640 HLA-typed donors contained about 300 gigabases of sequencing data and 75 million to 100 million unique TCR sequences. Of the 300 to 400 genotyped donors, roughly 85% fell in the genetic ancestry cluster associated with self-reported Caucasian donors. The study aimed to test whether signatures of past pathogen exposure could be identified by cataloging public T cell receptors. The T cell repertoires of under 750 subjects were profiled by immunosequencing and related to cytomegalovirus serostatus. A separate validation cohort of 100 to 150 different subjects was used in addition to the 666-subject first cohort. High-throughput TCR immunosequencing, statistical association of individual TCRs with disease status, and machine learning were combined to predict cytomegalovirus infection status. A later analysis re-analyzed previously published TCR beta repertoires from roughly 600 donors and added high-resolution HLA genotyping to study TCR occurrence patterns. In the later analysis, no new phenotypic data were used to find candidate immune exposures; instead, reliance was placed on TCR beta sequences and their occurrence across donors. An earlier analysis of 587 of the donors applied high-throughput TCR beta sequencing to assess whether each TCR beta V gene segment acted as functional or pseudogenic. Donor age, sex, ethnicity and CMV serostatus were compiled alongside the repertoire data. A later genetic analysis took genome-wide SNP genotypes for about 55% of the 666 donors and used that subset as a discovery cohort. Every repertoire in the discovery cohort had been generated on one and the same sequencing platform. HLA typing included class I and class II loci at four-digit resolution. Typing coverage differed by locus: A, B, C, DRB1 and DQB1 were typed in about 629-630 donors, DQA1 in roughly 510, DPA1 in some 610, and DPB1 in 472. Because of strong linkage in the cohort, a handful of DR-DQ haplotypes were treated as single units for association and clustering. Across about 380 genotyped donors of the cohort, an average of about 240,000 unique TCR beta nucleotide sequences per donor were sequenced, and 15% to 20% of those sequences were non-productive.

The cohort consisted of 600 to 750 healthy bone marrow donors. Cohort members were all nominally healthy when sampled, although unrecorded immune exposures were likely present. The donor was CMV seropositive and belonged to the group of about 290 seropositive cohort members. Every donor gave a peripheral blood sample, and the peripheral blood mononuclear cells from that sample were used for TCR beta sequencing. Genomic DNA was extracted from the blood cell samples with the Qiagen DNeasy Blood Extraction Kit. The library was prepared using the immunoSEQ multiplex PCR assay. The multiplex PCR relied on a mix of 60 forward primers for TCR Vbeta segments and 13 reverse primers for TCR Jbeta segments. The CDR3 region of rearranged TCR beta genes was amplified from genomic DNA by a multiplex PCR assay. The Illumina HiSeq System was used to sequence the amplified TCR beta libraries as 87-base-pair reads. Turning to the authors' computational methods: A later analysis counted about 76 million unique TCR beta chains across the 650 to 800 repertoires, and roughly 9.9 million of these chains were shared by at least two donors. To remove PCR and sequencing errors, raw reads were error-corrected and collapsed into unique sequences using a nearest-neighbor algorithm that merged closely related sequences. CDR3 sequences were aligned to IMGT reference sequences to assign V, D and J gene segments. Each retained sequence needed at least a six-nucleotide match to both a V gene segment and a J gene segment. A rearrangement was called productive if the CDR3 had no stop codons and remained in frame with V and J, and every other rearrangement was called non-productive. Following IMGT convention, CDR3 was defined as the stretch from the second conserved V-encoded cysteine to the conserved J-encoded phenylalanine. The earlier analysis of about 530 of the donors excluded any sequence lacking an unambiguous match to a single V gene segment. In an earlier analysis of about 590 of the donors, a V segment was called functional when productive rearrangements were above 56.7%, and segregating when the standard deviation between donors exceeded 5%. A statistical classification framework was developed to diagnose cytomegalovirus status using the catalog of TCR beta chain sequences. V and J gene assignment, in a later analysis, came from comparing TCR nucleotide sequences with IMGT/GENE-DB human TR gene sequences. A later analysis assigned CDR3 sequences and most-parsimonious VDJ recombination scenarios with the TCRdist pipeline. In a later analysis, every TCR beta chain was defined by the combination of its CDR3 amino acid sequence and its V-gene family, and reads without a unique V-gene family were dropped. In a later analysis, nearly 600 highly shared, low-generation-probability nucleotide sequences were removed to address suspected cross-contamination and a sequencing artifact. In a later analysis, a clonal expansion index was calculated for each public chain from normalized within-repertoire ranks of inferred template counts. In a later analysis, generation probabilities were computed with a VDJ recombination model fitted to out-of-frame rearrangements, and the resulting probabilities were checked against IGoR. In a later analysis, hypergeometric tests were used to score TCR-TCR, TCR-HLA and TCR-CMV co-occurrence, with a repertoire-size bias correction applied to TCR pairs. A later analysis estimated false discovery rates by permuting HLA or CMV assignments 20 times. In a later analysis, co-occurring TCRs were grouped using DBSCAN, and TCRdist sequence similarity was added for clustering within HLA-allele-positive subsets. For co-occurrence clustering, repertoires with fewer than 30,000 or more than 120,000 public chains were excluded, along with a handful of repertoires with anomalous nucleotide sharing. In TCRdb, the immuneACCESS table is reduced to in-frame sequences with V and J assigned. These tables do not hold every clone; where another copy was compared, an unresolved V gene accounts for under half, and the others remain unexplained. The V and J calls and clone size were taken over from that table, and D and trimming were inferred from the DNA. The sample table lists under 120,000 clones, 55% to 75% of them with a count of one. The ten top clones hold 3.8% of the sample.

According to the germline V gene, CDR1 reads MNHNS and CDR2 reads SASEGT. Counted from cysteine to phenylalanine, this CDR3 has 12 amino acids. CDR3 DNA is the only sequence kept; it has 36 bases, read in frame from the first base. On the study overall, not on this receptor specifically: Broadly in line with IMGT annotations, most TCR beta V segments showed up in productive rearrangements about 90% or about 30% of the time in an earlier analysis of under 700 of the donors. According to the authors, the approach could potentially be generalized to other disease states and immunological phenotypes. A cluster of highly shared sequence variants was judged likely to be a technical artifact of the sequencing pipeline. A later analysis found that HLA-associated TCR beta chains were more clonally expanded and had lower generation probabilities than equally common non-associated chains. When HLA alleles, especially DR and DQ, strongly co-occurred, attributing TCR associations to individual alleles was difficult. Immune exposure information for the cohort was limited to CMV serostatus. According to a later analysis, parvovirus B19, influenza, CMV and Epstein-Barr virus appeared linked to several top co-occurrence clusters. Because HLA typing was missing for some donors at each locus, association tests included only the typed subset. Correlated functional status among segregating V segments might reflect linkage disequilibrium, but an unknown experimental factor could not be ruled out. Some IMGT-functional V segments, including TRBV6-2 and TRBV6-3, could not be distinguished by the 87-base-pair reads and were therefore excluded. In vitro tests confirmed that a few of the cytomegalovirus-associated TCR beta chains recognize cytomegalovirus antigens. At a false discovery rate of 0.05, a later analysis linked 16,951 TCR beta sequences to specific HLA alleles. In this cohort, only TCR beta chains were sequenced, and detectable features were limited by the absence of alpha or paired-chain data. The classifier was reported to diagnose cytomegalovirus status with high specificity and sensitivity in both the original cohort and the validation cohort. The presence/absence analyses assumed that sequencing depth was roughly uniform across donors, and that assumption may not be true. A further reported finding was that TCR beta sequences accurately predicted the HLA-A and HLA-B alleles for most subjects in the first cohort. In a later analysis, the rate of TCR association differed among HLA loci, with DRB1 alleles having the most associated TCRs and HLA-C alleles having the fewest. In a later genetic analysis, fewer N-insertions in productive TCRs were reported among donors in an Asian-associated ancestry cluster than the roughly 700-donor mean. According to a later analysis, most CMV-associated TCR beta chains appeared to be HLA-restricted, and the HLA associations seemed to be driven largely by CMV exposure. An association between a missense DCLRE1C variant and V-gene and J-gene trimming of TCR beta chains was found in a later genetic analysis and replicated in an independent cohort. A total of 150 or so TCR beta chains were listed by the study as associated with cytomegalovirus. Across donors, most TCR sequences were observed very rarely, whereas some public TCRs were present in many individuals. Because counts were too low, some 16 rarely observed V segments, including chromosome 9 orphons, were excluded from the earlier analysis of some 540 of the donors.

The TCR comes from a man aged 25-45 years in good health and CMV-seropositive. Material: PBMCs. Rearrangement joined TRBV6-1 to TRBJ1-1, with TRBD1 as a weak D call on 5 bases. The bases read TGTGCGGCGAGGAGGGGAAACACTGAAGCTTTCTTT. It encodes CAARRGNTEAFF.